Below are 12 T cell receptor beta chains sequenced from a single sample in a study of cytomegalovirus exposure and HLA in healthy donors. 60 Vbeta and 13 Jbeta primers were used in PCR. TCRdb keeps only in-frame clones here, not all; method: immunoSEQ multiplex PCR. The sample holds 130,000 to 150,000 clones; just under 75% are singletons and the top ten take 1.6%. The sequenced material came from PBMCs. Every receptor here comes from a woman under 30 in good health and CMV-seronegative.

This clone occurred once. The same CDR3 is also encoded by other DNA sequences in this sample. The chain combines TRBV4-3 with TRBJ2-3; 15 bases fit TRBD2. V lost 4 bases and J lost 4; bases outside the gene matches: 6. Germline V gene sequence: CDR1 LGHNA, CDR2 YSLEER. The CDR3 is 17 amino acids. The CDR3 loop reads CASSPGLAGGPADTQYF. The CDR3 DNA follows: TGCGCCAGCAGCCCCGGACTAGCGGGGGGGCCTGCAGATACGCAGTATTTT.

The chain couples TRBV18 to TRBJ2-7, with 14 positions matching TRBD2. V was clipped by 4 bases and J by 2 bases; unmatched bases: 4. Germline CDR1 is KGHSH and CDR2 is LQKENI. This CDR3 comprises 16 residues. The CDR3 DNA reads TGTGCCAGCTCACTGGGACTAGCGGGAGTCGCCTACGAGCAGTACGTC. Amino acid sequence: CASSLGLAGVAYEQYV.

This clone was counted between two and nine times. The V gene is TRBV6-5, the J gene TRBJ1-1; maybe TRBD1 (5 bases). With 5 bases removed from V and 1 base from J, the gap between germline ends came to 8 bases. There are 13 residues in the CDR3. CDR1 MNHEY and CDR2 SVGAGI come from the germline V gene. The CDR3 reads CASSEGENTEAFF. The CDR3 coding sequence is TGTGCCAGCAGTGAAGGGGAGAACACTGAAGCTTTCTTT.

This chain uses TRBV7-2 with TRBJ2-1; D not resolved. Germline-derived CDR1 and CDR2 are SGHTA and FQGNSA. The CDR3 covers 13 residues. V lost 2 bases, J lost 5 bases, and 7 bases lay in between. The CDR3 sequence is CASSLRGHNEQFF. The CDR3 DNA reads as TGTGCCAGCAGCTTACGTGGCCACAATGAGCAGTTCTTC.

J is TRBJ2-2 and V is TRBV5-4, with D possibly being TRBD2 (6 bases). V was shortened by 2 bases and J by 0 bases, with 11 bases between the two germline ends. CDR3 size: 16 residues. Germline values: CDR1 SGHNT, CDR2 YYREEE (reference sequence). CDR3 sequence (DNA): TGTGCCAGCAGCTTCCGGAGCGGGTCGAACACCGGGGAGCTGTTTTTT. It codes for CASSFRSGSNTGELFF.

A few counts support this clone. The V gene is TRBV2, the J gene TRBJ1-2; TRBD1 agrees at 8 bases. J gave up 7 bases and V 0 bases, and 10 bases lay outside the gene matches. The CDR3 contains 16 residues. CDR1 SNHLY and CDR2 FYNNEI come from the germline V gene. The CDR3 bases are TGTGCCAGCAGTGAAGCGCTGAGGGACAGGAGCGTTGGCTACACCTTC. Translating gives CASSEALRDRSVGYTF.

The V gene is TRBV30, the J gene TRBJ1-2; D perhaps matches TRBD1 (6 bases). Germline CDR1 and CDR2: GTSNPN and SVGIG (reference sequence). V gave up 4 bases and J gave up 8 bases, with 17 bases separating them. The CDR3 sequence is 13 residues long. The CDR3 is CAWKAGALEGYTF. DNA of the CDR3: TGTGCCTGGAAAGCAGGGGCTCTGGAAGGCTACACCTTC.

V usage is TRBV5-1 and J usage is TRBJ2-2, with D unclear. Per the germline V gene, CDR1 is SGHRS and CDR2 is YFSETQ. With 7 bases removed from V and 0 bases from J, the gap between germline ends came to 10 bases. This CDR3 is 14 amino acids long. CDR3 protein: CASLLTANTGELFF. The DNA for the CDR3 is TGCGCCAGCCTGTTAACTGCGAACACCGGGGAGCTGTTTTTT.

This chain links TRBV9 with TRBJ1-4; D is undetermined. This CDR3 spans 16 amino acids. Germline lookup yields CDR1 SGDLS and CDR2 YYNGEE. Trimming removed 7 bases at V and 4 bases at J, with 20 bases between. CDR3: CASSKNVDGDNEKLFF. Written as DNA, the CDR3 is TGTGCCAGCTCGAAAAACGTGGACGGGGATAATGAAAAACTGTTTTTT.

The V call is TRBV11-2, the J call TRBJ1-2; D unclear. This CDR3 spans 12 amino acids. V was shortened by 5 bases and J by 4 bases, with 8 bases between the two germline ends. Germline values: CDR1 SGHAT, CDR2 FQNNGV. The DNA for the CDR3 is TGTGCCAGCAGCCTCCGGAGCTATGGCTACACCTTC. As protein: CASSLRSYGYTF.

This clone was recorded once. This sequence joins TRBV4-3 and TRBJ2-3; TRBD1 matches at 8 bases. Germline trimming cut 1 base from V and 3 bases from J; bases unmatched to any gene: 3. Germline assignment: CDR1 LGHNA and CDR2 YSLEER. CDR3 size: 15 residues. CDR3 coding DNA: TGCGCCAGCAGCCAAGGCCAGGGGGCAACAGATACGCAGTATTTT. This sequence encodes CASSQGQGATDTQYF.

This chain links TRBV21-1 with TRBJ1-5. TRBV21-1 is noted as a pseudogene. The CDR3 extends over 13 amino acids. The CDR3 reads CASSPPGNQPQHF. The CDR3 bases are TGTGCCAGCAGCCCCCCGGGGAATCAGCCCCAGCATTTT.